The T cell receptor beta chain described here comes from a study of blood T cell repertoires in COVID-19. Study summary: Researchers got acute and convalescent COVID-19 samples from the United States, Italy and Spain. The cDNA or gDNA used as material had been derived from T cells, B-cell-depleted T cells, or PBMCs.

The method was immunoSEQ multiplex PCR; TCRdb's version includes in-frame clones alone and lacks a portion of them. The table includes fewer than 250,000 clones, approximately 86% detected once. The CDR3 loop spans 15 amino acids. CDR1 is SGHTA and CDR2 is FQGNSA in the germline V gene. V lost 1 base to trimming and J lost 2 bases, with 12 bases between them. This chain links TRBV7-2 with TRBJ2-7; D is undetermined. The clonotype was recovered from a young man with acute or convalescent COVID-19. Sequencing used peripheral blood. The CDR3 bases are TGTGCCAGCAGCTTAGTTGGCGGCCGAACCTACGAGCAGTACTTC. As protein: CASSLVGGRTYEQYF.